This T cell receptor (beta chain) comes out of a study of shared clonotypes between healthy human individuals. Replicate PCRs run on sorted subsets employed roughly 180 ng DNA, approximately 30,000 T cell genomes. The assay was immunoSEQ multiplex PCR, and TCRdb's table has in-frame clones only and misses some. The table lists over a million clones, around 78% of them singletons. V was clipped by 1 base and J by 14 bases; unmatched bases: 4. Germline values: CDR1 MDHEN, CDR2 SYDVKM. This CDR3 is 12 amino acids long. Input material: memory CD4+ T cells from PBMCs. Subset meaning: CD45RA-negative fraction. The sequence was collected from a young man in good health. Some clones in this sample may be carry-over from other donors' samples. The chain recombines TRBV28 with TRBJ2-3; TRBD2 agrees at 9 bases. DNA of the CDR3: TGTGCCAGCAGTTTATCGCGGGAGGGCTTGTATTTT. As protein: CASSLSREGLYF.